Detailed here is one T cell receptor beta chain. Its matching antigen is unknown. The V gene's germline CDR1 is LNHNV and CDR2 YYDKDF (reference sequence). The CDR3 has 19 amino acids. V lost 0 bases to trimming and J lost 5 bases; unmatched junction nucleotides: 12. The data derive from a study of cytomegalovirus exposure and HLA in healthy donors. The study, taken as a whole, reports: Later work found most CMV-associated TCR beta chains apparently HLA-restricted. Specificity for CMV antigens was confirmed in vitro for a few of the CMV-associated chains.

PCR used 60 Vbeta primers and 13 Jbeta primers. Clones were sequenced by immunoSEQ multiplex PCR, and TCRdb holds only the in-frame ones, with some missing. The data show approximately 100,000 clones, roughly 79% seen once. Sampled while nominally healthy, donors likely had unrecorded immune exposures. The sequence came from a man aged 45-60 years in good health and CMV-seropositive. The sequencing sample was made of PBMCs. The chain links TRBV15 to TRBJ2-1; the match to TRBD2 covers 11 bases. CDR3 in amino acids: CATSRESTSGRVRDNEQFF. The CDR3 DNA sequence: TGTGCCACCAGCAGAGAGTCCACTAGCGGGAGAGTTAGGGACAATGAGCAGTTCTTC.